This T cell receptor (beta chain) originates from a study of T-cell reconstitution after alpha-beta-depleted transplantation in children. For TCRbeta, the library was prepared with unique molecular identifiers. TCRdb ran MiXCR on the PCR reads and lists one entry per CDR3 protein. The sample lists about 500,000 distinct CDR3 sequences, approximately 29% seen once, with 2% to 2.5% in the top ten. The CDR3 covers 17 residues. The V and J ends lost 2 bases and 1 base respectively, with 15 bases between them. CDR1 MGHDK and CDR2 SYGVNS come from the germline V gene. The sequencing used PBMCs from the stem cell graft donor, collected from the stem cell graft. This sequence joins TRBV25-1 and TRBJ2-1, with D possibly TRBD2 on 6 matching bases. This receptor was obtained from a human donor who donated a stem cell graft to a child with aplastic anemia. The CDR3 DNA reads TGTGCCAGCAGTGAAGCGACGGGAGTGAGGTCCTACAATGAGCAGTTCTTC. The encoded protein is CASSEATGVRSYNEQFF.